These 26 T cell receptor beta chains came from one sample sequenced in a study of T cell changes during pregnancy in multiple sclerosis. Here immunoSEQ multiplex PCR was the method, and the copy in TCRdb shows in-frame clones only, minus some. The repertoire holds about 100,000 clones, with about 94% as singletons. The sequencing used peripheral blood, collected before pregnancy. The receptors shown here come from a female donor with multiple sclerosis, enrolled in a pregnancy study.

The chain couples TRBV6-1 to TRBJ2-7; 10 bases fit TRBD1. Unmatched junction bases numbered 3, after V lost 7 bases and J lost 0 bases. This CDR3 contains 14 residues. The germline V gene has CDR1 MNHNS and CDR2 SASEGT. CDR3 sequence (DNA): TGTGCCAGCACTGACAGGGGGCCCTCCTACGAGCAGTACTTC. It translates to CASTDRGPSYEQYF.

This chain joins TRBV7-9 and TRBJ1-1, with a possible D match to TRBD1 (6 bases). Germline V gene sequence: CDR1 SEHNR, CDR2 FQNEAQ (reference sequence). V was pared by 3 bases and J by 3 bases, with 14 bases between. There are 15 residues in the CDR3. The CDR3 protein is CASSLGGGAYTEAFF. CDR3 DNA: TGTGCCAGCAGCTTGGGAGGGGGGGCTTACACTGAAGCTTTCTTT.

V usage is TRBV2 and J usage is TRBJ1-1; maybe TRBD1 (5 bases). The ends were cut back, 4 bases at V and 1 base at J, with 10 bases in the middle. The CDR3 covers 14 residues. CDR1 and CDR2 from the germline V gene are SNHLY and FYNNEI. CDR3 DNA: TGTGCCAGCAGTGCGCGCGACAGGAACACTGAAGCTTTCTTT. Translating it yields CASSARDRNTEAFF. The full variable domain, completed using reference TRBV2 and TRBJ1-1, is EPEVTQTPSHQVTQMGQEVILRCVPISNHLYFYWYRQILGQKVEFLVSFYNNEISEKSEIFDDQFSVERPDGSNFTLKIRSTKLEDSAMYFCASSARDRNTEAFFGQGTRLTVV.

The V call is TRBV5-4, the J call TRBJ1-4; no clear D gene. CDR3 length: 15 residues. Trimming removed 0 bases from V and 5 bases from J, with 11 bases in between. From germline, CDR1 is SGHNT and CDR2 YYREEE (reference sequence). The CDR3 DNA sequence: TGTGCCAGCAGCTTGGCCCCGAGTCCGAATGAAAAACTGTTTTTT. Amino acid sequence: CASSLAPSPNEKLFF.

The rearrangement joins TRBV7-6 to TRBJ2-3; tentative D call: TRBD1 (5 bases). Between the trimmed V and J ends, which lost 1 base and 0 bases, there was a span of 8 bases. The CDR3 is 15 amino acids. Germline V gene sequence: CDR1 SGHVS, CDR2 FNYEAQ. The CDR3 loop reads CASSLDQGSTDTQYF. The DNA for the CDR3 is TGTGCCAGCAGCTTAGACCAGGGAAGCACAGATACGCAGTATTTT.

The J gene is TRBJ2-7, the V gene TRBV15; 11 bases are a match to TRBD1. Germline CDR1 is LNHNV and CDR2 is YYDKDF (reference sequence). This CDR3 spans 15 amino acids. With 2 bases clipped from V and 4 bases from J, the junction kept 4 bases outside the gene matches. The CDR3 coding sequence is TGTGCCACCAGCAGACGGGGACAGGGGGAATACGAGCAGTACTTC. It is translated as CATSRRGQGEYEQYF.

The chain combines TRBV28 with TRBJ1-4, with D unresolved. Per germline, CDR1 MDHEN and CDR2 SYDVKM. The CDR3 has 14 amino acids. The V end was cut by 5 bases, the J end by 7 bases, with 14 bases between. The CDR3 here is CASSSGPRSEKLFF. Written as DNA, the CDR3 is TGTGCCAGCAGTAGTGGGCCGCGATCTGAAAAACTGTTTTTT.

V and J are TRBV19 and TRBJ2-7, with TRBD1 matching over 12 bases. Germline assignment: CDR1 LNHDA and CDR2 SQIVND (reference sequence). The CDR3 has 14 residues. Unmatched junction bases numbered 7, after V lost 6 bases and J lost 7 bases. CDR3: CASRPGQGAREQYF. CDR3 DNA sequence: TGTGCCAGTAGGCCGGGACAGGGGGCGAGGGAGCAGTACTTC.

The J gene is TRBJ2-3, the V gene TRBV9; 7 nucleotides align to TRBD2. Per germline, CDR1 SGDLS and CDR2 YYNGEE. The V gene end was trimmed by 0 bases and the J gene end by 6 bases; junction bases not matched to a gene: 13. This CDR3 is 17 amino acids long. As DNA, the CDR3 is TGTGCCAGCAGCGTAGCCTCGGGAGCGGGATGGGCGGATACGCAGTATTTT. Its protein product is CASSVASGAGWADTQYF.

This clone was detected only a few times. The chain has TRBV4-3 and TRBJ1-2; TRBD1 is a possible D gene (5 bases). The germline V gene encodes CDR1 LGHNA and CDR2 YSLEER. The CDR3 covers 14 residues. V lost 0 bases, J lost 2 bases, and 7 bases lay in between. CDR3 sequence: CASSQEHRNYGYTF. The CDR3 DNA reads TGCGCCAGCAGCCAAGAGCACAGGAACTATGGCTACACCTTC.

This sequence joins TRBV7-9 and TRBJ2-7, with D maybe TRBD2 (5 bases). Looked up from germline, CDR1 is SEHNR and CDR2 is FQNEAQ (reference sequence). This CDR3 region has 13 residues. The germline V and J ends were trimmed by 3 bases and 5 bases, with 11 bases remaining between them. The CDR3 is CASSFSTGNEQYF. CDR3 DNA: TGTGCCAGCAGCTTCTCGACGGGAAACGAGCAGTACTTC.

The chain uses TRBV29-1 and TRBJ2-5; 7 bases map to TRBD1. This CDR3 comprises 14 residues. V was clipped by 6 bases and J by 4 bases; unmatched bases: 11. Germline V gene sequence: CDR1 SQVTM, CDR2 ANQGSEA. Written as DNA, the CDR3 is TGCAGCGTGCCCCCAGGGGGAGCAACAGAGACCCAGTACTTC. It translates to CSVPPGGATETQYF.

The gene calls are TRBV5-4 and TRBJ1-1; 7 positions agree with TRBD1. V lost 0 bases, J lost 5 bases, and 7 bases stayed unmatched. The CDR3 extends over 15 amino acids. The germline V gene encodes CDR1 SGHNT and CDR2 YYREEE (reference sequence). CDR3 protein: CASSLDRRGVTEAFF. As DNA, the CDR3 is TGTGCCAGCAGCTTGGACCGCAGGGGGGTTACTGAAGCTTTCTTT.

The genes are TRBV28 and TRBJ1-1, with D maybe TRBD1 (6 bases). Germline values: CDR1 MDHEN, CDR2 SYDVKM. Trimming took off 4 bases at V and 8 bases at J, with 8 bases between the two ends. There are 11 residues in the CDR3. The CDR3 region has the DNA TGTGCCAGCAGTTGGACAGCCGAAGCTTTCTTT. Translated: CASSWTAEAFF.

The chain has TRBV27 and TRBJ2-1; TRBD1 aligns across 8 bases. Per germline, CDR1 MNHEY and CDR2 SMNVEV (reference sequence). J gave up 6 bases and V 2 bases, and 6 bases lay outside the gene matches. The CDR3 loop spans 15 amino acids. The CDR3 here is CASSLSDRGTNEQFF. The CDR3, as DNA: TGTGCCAGCAGTTTAAGTGACAGGGGAACCAATGAGCAGTTCTTC.

The chain is built from TRBV19 and TRBJ1-1; D is ambiguous. Per germline, CDR1 LNHDA and CDR2 SQIVND (reference sequence). The CDR3 loop spans 15 amino acids. The ends were cut back, 9 bases at V and 1 base at J, with 18 bases in the middle. The CDR3 bases are TGTGCCAGCCTATTTGCTTCGGCAGGGAACACTGAAGCTTTCTTT. The encoded protein is CASLFASAGNTEAFF.

This chain joins TRBV5-1 and TRBJ2-7; D might be TRBD2 (6 bases). Germline CDR1 SGHRS, CDR2 YFSETQ. Trimming shortened V by 4 bases and J by 4 bases, and 18 bases separated the two germline ends. This CDR3 comprises 15 residues. The DNA for the CDR3 is TGCGCCAGCAGCGGAACGGGAGTTCGTGTATACGAGCAGTACTTC. Translated, it gives CASSGTGVRVYEQYF.

This clone was counted a single time. This chain uses TRBV30 with TRBJ1-4, with D hard to call. The CDR3 is made up of 13 amino acids. CDR1 and CDR2 (germline): GTSNPN, SVGIG (reference sequence). Trimming stripped 4 bases from V and 1 base from J, with 7 bases between. This CDR3 reads CAWKRETNEKLFF. The CDR3 DNA reads TGTGCCTGGAAGAGAGAAACTAATGAAAAACTGTTTTTT.

The chain links TRBV5-6 to TRBJ1-3; D gene ambiguous. Trimming removed 4 bases at V and 0 bases at J, with 8 bases between. Germline V gene lookup returns CDR1 SGHDT and CDR2 YYEEEE. The CDR3 length is 14 residues. The DNA for the CDR3 is TGTGCCAGCAGCCGCGGGGACTCTGGAAACACCATATATTTT. Translated, it gives CASSRGDSGNTIYF.

The chain employs TRBV4-1 and TRBJ2-7; unclear D gene. The CDR3 totals 15 residues. V gave up 0 bases and J gave up 1 base, with 10 bases separating them. Germline loops: CDR1 MGHRA, CDR2 YSYEKL. In DNA, the CDR3 is TGCGCCAGCAGCCAAGATCCCCAGGAATCCTACGAGCAGTACTTC. Translated: CASSQDPQESYEQYF.

This sequence joins TRBV28 and TRBJ2-7; D call uncertain. Germline V gene sequence: CDR1 MDHEN, CDR2 SYDVKM. This CDR3 has 16 residues. Trimming cost V 3 bases and J 5 bases, with 20 bases left between them. CDR3 sequence (DNA): TGTGCCAGCAGTTTGGAGTCGCGGAACCTTCTCCACGAGCAGTACTTC. The encoded protein is CASSLESRNLLHEQYF.

V is TRBV9 and J is TRBJ2-1; 7 nucleotides line up with TRBD1. Per germline, CDR1 SGDLS and CDR2 YYNGEE. The CDR3 has 14 amino acids. V lost 3 bases, J lost 8 bases, and 8 bases stayed unmatched. CDR3 DNA sequence: TGTGCCAGCAGCGGACGAAACAGGGGCCATGAGCAGTTCTTC. Its translation is CASSGRNRGHEQFF.

The CDR3 sequence: CASSSVTPNTEAFF. The DNA of the CDR3 is TGTGCCAGCAGTTCCGTGACACCAAACACTGAAGCTTTCTTT. The gene calls are TRBV6-5 and TRBJ1-1, with no clear D. V was cut by 4 bases and J by 2 bases, with 11 bases left in between. This CDR3 is 14 amino acids long. Germline CDR1 MNHEY, CDR2 SVGAGI.

The genes are TRBV19 and TRBJ1-2; 11 bases are a match to TRBD1. Germline V gene sequence: CDR1 LNHDA, CDR2 SQIVND (reference sequence). V shed 4 bases and J 4 bases; nucleotides not matched to a gene: 5. This CDR3 region has 15 residues. CDR3: CASSTGQGAFYGYTF. Here the CDR3 DNA reads TGTGCCAGTAGTACCGGACAGGGGGCGTTCTATGGCTACACCTTC.

The chain uses TRBV2 and TRBJ2-1, with D hard to call. The CDR3 consists of 13 residues. The V and J ends lost 8 bases and 0 bases respectively, with 8 bases between them. Germline V gene sequence: CDR1 SNHLY, CDR2 FYNNEI. The CDR3 sequence is CASSGSSYNEQFF. The CDR3 coding sequence is TGTGCCAGCTCAGGTAGCTCCTACAATGAGCAGTTCTTC.

V and J are TRBV6-5 and TRBJ1-2, with 9 bases fitting TRBD1. With V trimmed by 2 bases and J by 8 bases, 6 bases remained unmatched. From germline, CDR1 is MNHEY and CDR2 SVGAGI. This CDR3 has 14 amino acids. In DNA, the CDR3 is TGTGCCAGCAGTTACGCACAGGGGGCGCGCGGCTACACCTTC. Translated: CASSYAQGARGYTF.